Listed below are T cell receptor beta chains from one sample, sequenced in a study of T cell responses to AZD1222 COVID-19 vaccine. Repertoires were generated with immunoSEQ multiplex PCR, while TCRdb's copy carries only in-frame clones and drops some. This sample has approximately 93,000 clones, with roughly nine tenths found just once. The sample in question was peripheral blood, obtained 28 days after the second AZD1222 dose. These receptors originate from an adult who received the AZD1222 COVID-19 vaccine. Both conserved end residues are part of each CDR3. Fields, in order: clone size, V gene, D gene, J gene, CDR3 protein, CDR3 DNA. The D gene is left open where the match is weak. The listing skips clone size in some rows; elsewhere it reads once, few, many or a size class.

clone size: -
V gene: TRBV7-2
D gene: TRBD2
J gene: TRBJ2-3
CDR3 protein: CASSETSGGLVNTQYF
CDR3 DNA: TGTGCCAGCAGCGAGACTAGCGGGGGGCTGGTAAATACGCAGTATTTT

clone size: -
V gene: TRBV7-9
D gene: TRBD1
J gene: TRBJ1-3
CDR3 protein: CASVDRANGNTIYF
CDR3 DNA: TGTGCCAGCGTGGACAGGGCAAATGGAAACACCATATATTTT

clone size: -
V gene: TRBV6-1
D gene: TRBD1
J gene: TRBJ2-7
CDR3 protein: CASSEVDRGYYEQYF
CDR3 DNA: TGTGCCAGCAGTGAAGTCGACAGGGGGTACTACGAGCAGTACTTC

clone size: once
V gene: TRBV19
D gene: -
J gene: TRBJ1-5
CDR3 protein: CASSMVSNQPQHF
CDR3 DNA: TGTGCCAGTAGTATGGTTAGCAATCAGCCCCAGCATTTT

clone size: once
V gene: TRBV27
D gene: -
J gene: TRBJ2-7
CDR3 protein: CASSLFKGYYEQYF
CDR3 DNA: TGTGCCAGCAGTTTATTTAAGGGTTACTACGAGCAGTACTTC

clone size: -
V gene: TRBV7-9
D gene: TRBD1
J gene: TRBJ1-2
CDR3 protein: CASSLLDRVNYGYTF
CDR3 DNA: TGTGCCAGCAGCTTGCTGGACAGGGTTAACTATGGCTACACCTTC

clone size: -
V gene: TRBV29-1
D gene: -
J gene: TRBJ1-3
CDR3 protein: CSALRGNTIYF
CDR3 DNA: TGCAGCGCCCTCAGGGGAAACACCATATATTTT

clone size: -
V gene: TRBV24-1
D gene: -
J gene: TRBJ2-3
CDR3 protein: CATSDLGDTQYF
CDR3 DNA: TGTGCCACCAGTGATTTGGGGGATACGCAGTATTTT

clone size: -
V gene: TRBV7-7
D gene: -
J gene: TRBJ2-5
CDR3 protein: CASSSGRNYQETQYF
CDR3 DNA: TGTGCTAGCAGCTCGGGGCGGAATTACCAAGAGACCCAGTACTTC

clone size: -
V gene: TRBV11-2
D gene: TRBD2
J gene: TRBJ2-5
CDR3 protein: CASTLAGAAGAQYF
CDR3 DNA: TGTGCCAGCACCCTAGCGGGGGCCGCCGGGGCCCAGTACTTC

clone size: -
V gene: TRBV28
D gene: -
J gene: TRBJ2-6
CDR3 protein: CASSRYGQLSGANVLTF
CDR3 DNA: TGTGCCAGCAGTAGATACGGACAGCTCTCTGGGGCCAACGTCCTGACTTTC

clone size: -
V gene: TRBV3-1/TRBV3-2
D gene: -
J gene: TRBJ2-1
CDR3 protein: CASSQDGGPYEQFF
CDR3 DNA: TGTGCCAGCAGCCAAGATGGAGGGCCCTACGAGCAGTTCTTC

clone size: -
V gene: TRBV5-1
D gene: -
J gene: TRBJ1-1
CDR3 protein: CASSQTTGSFRDTEAFF
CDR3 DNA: TGCGCCAGCAGCCAAACTACAGGGTCTTTTCGGGACACTGAAGCTTTCTTT

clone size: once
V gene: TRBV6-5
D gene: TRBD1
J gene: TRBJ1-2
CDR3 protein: CASRGQGASYGYTF
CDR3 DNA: TGTGCCAGCAGGGGACAGGGGGCATCCTATGGCTACACCTTC

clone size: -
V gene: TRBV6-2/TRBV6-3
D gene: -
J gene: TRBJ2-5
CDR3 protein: CASSWGQETQYF
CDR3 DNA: TGTGCCAGCAGCTGGGGCCAAGAGACCCAGTACTTC

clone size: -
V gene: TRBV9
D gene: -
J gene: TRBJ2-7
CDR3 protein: CASSVATGSYEQYF
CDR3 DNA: TGTGCCAGCAGCGTAGCTACAGGGAGCTACGAGCAGTACTTC

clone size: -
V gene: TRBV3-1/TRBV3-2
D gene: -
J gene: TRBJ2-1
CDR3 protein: CASSQYRDIEQFF
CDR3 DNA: TGTGCCAGCAGCCAATACCGGGACATAGAGCAGTTCTTC

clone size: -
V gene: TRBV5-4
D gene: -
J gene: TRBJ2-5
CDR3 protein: CASSLEDLETQYF
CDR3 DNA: TGTGCCAGCAGCCTGGAAGATTTAGAGACCCAGTACTTC

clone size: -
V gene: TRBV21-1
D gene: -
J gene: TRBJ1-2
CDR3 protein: CASSLNLHYGYTF
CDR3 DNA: TGTGCCAGCAGCTTAAACCTACACTATGGCTACACCTTC

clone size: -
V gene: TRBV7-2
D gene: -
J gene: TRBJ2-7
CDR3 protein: CASSFSTDSYEQYF
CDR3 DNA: TGTGCCAGCAGCTTTAGTACGGACTCCTACGAGCAGTACTTC

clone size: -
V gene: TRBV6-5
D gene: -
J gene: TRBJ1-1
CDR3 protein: CASRPSGEGTEAFF
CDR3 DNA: TGTGCCAGCAGGCCATCGGGAGAAGGGACTGAAGCTTTCTTT

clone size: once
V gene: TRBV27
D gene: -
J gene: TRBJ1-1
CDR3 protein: CASSWYGGTEAFF
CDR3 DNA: TGTGCCAGCAGTTGGTATGGGGGCACTGAAGCTTTCTTT

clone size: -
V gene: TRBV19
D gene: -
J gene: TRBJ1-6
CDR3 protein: CASSITGNSPLHF
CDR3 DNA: TGTGCCAGTAGTATAACAGGGAATTCACCCCTCCACTTT

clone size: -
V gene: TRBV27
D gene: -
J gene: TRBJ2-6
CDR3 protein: CASSSAGVISGANVLTF
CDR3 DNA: TGTGCCAGCAGTTCGGCAGGGGTAATCTCTGGGGCCAACGTCCTGACTTTC

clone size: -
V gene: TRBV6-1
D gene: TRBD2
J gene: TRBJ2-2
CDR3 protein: CASSEALGGSRSGELFF
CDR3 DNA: TGTGCCAGCAGTGAAGCGCTGGGGGGGTCTAGGTCCGGGGAGCTGTTTTTT

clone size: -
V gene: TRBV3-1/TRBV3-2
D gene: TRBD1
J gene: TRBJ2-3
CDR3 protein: CASSQLTGVGTDTQYF
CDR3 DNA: TGTGCCAGCAGCCAACTGACAGGGGTGGGCACAGATACGCAGTATTTT

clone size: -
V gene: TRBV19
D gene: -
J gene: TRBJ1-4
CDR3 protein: CASSIDGNRATNEKLFF
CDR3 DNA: TGTGCCAGTAGTATAGACGGTAACAGAGCAACTAATGAAAAACTGTTTTTT

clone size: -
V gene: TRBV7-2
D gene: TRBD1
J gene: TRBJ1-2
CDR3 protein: CASSLSGGYGYTF
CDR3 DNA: TGTGCCAGCAGCTTATCAGGGGGGTATGGCTACACCTTC

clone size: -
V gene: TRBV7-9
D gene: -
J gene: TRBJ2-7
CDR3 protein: CASSLGVQDYEQYF
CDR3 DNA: TGTGCCAGCAGCTTAGGGGTCCAGGACTACGAGCAGTACTTC

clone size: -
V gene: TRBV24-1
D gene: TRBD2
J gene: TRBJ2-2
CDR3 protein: CATSALLAGNTGELFF
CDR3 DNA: TGTGCCACCAGTGCCCTCTTAGCGGGGAACACCGGGGAGCTGTTTTTT

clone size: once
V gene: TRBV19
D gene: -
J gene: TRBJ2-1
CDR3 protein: CASSPVPISYNEQFF
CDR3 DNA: TGTGCCAGTAGTCCAGTCCCAATCTCCTACAATGAGCAGTTCTTC

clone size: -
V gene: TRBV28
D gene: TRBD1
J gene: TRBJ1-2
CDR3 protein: CASSYRDRDLLGYTF
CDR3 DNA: TGTGCCAGCAGTTACCGGGACAGGGATTTGTTAGGCTACACCTTC

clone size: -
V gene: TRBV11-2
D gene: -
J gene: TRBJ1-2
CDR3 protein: CASSLGGAVNGYTF
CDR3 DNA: TGTGCCAGCAGCTTAGGGGGCGCGGTAAATGGCTACACCTTC

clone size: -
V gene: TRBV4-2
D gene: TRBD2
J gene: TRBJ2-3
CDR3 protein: CASSQGYSGGSNTDTQYF
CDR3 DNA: TGTGCCAGCAGCCAAGGTTATAGCGGGGGGTCTAACACAGATACGCAGTATTTT

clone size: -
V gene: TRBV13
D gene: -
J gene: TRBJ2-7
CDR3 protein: CASSKGYGSDSYEQYF
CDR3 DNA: TGTGCCAGCAGCAAAGGCTACGGTTCAGATTCCTACGAGCAGTACTTC

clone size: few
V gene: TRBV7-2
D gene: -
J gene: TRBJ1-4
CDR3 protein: CASSLSLTDREKLFF
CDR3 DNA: TGTGCCAGCAGCTTAAGCTTGACAGACCGTGAAAAACTGTTTTTT

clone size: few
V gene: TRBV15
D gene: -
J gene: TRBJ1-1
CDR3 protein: CATSRGEVRNTEAFF
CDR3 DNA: TGTGCCACCAGCAGAGGAGAGGTAAGGAACACTGAAGCTTTCTTT

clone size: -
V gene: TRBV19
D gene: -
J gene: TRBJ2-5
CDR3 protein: CASSAVSGPGVKTQYF
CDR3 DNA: TGTGCCAGTAGTGCCGTCTCGGGACCTGGAGTAAAGACCCAGTACTTC

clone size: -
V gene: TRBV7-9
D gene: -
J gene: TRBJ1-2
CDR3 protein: CASSLGQGHYGYTF
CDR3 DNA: TGTGCCAGCAGCTTAGGCCAGGGTCACTATGGCTACACCTTC

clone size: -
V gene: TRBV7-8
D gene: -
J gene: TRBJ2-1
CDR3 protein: CASSYRDGGGEQFF
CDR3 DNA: TGTGCCAGCAGCTACCGGGACGGAGGTGGTGAGCAGTTCTTC

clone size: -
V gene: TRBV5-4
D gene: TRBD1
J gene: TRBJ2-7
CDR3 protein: CASSLLKDRGNEQYF
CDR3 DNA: TGTGCCAGCAGCCTCCTTAAGGACAGGGGCAACGAGCAGTACTTC

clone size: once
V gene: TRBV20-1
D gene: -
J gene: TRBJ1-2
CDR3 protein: CSAMDNYGYTF
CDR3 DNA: TGCAGTGCTATGGATAACTATGGCTACACCTTC